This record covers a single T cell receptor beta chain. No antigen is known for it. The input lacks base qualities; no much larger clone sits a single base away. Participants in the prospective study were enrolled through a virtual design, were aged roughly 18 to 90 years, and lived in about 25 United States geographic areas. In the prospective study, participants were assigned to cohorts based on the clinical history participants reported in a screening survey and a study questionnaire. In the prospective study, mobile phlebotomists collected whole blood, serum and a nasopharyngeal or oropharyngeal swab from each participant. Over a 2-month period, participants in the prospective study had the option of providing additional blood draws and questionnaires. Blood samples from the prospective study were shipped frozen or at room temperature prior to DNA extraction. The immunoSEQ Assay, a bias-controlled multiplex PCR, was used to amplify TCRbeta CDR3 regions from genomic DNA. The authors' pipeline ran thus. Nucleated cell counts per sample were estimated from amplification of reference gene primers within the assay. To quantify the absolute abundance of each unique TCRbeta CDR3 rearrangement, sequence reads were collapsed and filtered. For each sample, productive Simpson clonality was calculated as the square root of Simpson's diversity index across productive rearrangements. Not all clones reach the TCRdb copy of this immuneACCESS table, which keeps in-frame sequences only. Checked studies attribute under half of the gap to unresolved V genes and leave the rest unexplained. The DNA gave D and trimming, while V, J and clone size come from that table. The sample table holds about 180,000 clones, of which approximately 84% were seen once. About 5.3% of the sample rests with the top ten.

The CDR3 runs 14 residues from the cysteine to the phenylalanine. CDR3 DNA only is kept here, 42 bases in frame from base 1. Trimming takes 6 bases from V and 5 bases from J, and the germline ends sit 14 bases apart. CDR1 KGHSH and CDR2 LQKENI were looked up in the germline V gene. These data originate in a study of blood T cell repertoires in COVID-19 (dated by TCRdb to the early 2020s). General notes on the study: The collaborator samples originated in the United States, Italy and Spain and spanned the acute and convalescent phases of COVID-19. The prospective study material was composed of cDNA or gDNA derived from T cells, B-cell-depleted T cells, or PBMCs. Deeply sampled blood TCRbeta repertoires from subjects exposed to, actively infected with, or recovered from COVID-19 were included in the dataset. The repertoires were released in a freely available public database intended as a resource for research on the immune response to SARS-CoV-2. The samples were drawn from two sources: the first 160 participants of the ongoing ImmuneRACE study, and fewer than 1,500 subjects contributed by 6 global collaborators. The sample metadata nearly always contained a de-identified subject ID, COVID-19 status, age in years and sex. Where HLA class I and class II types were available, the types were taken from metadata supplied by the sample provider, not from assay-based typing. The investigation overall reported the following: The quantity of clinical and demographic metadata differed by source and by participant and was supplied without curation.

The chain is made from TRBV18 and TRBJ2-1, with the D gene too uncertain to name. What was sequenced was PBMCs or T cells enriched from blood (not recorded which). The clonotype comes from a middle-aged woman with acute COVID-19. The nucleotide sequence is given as TGTGCCAGCTCTACCACGAAACAGAACAATGAGCAGTTCTTC. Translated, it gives CASSTTKQNNEQFF.